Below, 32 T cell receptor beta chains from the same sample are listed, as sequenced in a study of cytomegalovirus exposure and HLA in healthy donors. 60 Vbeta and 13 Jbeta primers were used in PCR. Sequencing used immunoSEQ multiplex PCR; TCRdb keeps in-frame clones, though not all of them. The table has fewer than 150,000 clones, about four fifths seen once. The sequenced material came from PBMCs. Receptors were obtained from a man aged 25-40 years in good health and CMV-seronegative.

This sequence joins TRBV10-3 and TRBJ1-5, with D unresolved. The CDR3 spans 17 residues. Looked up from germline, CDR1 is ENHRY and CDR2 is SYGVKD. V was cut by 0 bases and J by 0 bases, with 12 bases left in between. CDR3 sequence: CAISESIRGNSNQPQHF. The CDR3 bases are TGTGCCATCAGTGAGTCGATTCGAGGGAATAGCAATCAGCCCCAGCATTTT.

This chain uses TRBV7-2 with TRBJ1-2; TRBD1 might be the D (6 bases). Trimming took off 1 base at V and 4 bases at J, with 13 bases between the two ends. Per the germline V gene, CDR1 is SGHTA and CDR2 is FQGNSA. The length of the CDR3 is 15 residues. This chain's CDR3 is CASSLGVGGPYGYTF. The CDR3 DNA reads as TGTGCCAGCAGCTTAGGAGTAGGGGGTCCCTATGGCTACACCTTC.

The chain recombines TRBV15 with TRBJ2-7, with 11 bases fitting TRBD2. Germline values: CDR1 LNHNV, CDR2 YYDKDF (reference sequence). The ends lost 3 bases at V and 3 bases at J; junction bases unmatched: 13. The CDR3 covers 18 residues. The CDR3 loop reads CATSSETPGLAANYEQYF. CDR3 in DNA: TGTGCCACCAGCAGCGAGACACCGGGACTAGCGGCTAACTACGAGCAGTACTTC.

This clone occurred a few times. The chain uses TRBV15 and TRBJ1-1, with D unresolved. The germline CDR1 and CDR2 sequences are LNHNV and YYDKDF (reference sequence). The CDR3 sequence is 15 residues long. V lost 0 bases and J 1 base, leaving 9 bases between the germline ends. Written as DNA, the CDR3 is TGTGCCACCAGCAGAGATCGGGGAGGGAACACTGAAGCTTTCTTT. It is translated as CATSRDRGGNTEAFF.

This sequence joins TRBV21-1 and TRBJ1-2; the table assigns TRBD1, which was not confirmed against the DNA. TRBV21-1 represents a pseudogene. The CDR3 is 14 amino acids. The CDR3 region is CASSKGTTVRGYTF. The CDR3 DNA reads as TGTGCCAGCAGCAAAGGAACGACAGTGCGGGGCTACACCTTC.

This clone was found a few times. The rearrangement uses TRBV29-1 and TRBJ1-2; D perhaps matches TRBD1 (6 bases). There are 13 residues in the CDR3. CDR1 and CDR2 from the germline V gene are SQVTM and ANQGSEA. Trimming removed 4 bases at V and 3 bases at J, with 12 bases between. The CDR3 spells CSVAWGRDYGYTF. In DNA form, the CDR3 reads TGCAGCGTTGCCTGGGGGCGGGACTATGGCTACACCTTC.

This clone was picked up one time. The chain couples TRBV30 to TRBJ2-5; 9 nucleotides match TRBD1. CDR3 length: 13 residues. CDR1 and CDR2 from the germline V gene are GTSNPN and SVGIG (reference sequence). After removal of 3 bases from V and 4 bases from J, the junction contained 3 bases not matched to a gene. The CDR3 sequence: CAWRTDRGETQYF. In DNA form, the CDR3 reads TGTGCCTGGAGGACGGACAGGGGAGAGACCCAGTACTTC.

The CDR3 coding sequence is TGTGCCAGCAGTTACCGTCCAGGGGGCGAGCAGTACTTC. Translation gives CASSYRPGGEQYF. V is TRBV6-5 and J is TRBJ2-7, with 7 nucleotides matching TRBD1. The CDR3 extends over 13 amino acids. Per germline, CDR1 MNHEY and CDR2 SVGAGI. Trimming at V came to 2 bases and at J to 6 bases, leaving 4 bases not matched to a gene.

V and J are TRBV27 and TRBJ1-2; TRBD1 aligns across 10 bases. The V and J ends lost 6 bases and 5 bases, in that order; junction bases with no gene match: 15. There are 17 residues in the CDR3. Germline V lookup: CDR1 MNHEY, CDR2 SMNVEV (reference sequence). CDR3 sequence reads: CASSLSLETGGKYGYTF. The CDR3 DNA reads TGTGCCAGCAGCTTGAGTTTAGAGACAGGGGGCAAATATGGCTACACCTTC.

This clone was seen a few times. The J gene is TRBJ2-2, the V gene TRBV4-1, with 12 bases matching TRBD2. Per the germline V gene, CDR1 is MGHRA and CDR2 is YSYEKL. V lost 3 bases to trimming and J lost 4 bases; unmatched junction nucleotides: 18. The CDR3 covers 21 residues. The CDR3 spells CASSHYGETSGSEPPTGELFF. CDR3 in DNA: TGCGCCAGCAGCCACTACGGTGAGACTAGCGGGAGCGAACCGCCCACCGGGGAGCTGTTTTTT.

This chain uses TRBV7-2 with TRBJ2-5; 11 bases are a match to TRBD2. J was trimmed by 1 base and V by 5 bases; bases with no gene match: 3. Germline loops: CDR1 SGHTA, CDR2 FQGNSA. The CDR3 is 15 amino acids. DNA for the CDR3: TGTGCCAGCAGCCCGACTAGCGGGGTCCAAGAGACCCAGTACTTC. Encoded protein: CASSPTSGVQETQYF.

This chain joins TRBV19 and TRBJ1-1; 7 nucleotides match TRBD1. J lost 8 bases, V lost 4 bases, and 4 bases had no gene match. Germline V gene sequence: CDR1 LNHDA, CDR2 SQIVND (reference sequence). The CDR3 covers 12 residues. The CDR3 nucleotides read TGTGCCAGTAGTAGGGGACAGTCCGAAGCTTTCTTT. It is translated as CASSRGQSEAFF. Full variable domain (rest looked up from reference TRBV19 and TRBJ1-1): DGGITQSPKYLFRKEGQNVTLSCEQNLNHDAMYWYRQDPGQGLRLIYYSQIVNDFQKGDIAEGYSVSREKKESFPLTVTSAQKNPTAFYLCASSRGQSEAFFGQGTRLTVV.

The CDR3 sequence is CASSQEGLAGSNEQFF. In DNA, the CDR3 is TGCGCCAGCAGCCAAGAAGGACTAGCGGGTTCGAATGAGCAGTTCTTC. The V gene is TRBV4-1, the J gene TRBJ2-1, with 11 bases matching TRBD2. Germline loops: CDR1 MGHRA, CDR2 YSYEKL. V lost 0 bases and J lost 7; bases outside the gene matches: 5. CDR3 length: 16 amino acids.

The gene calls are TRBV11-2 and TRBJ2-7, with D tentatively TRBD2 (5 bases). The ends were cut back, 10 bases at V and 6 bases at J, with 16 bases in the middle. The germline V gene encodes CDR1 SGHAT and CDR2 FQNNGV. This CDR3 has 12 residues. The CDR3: CATHSGGAEQYF. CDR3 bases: TGTGCCACCCACTCAGGAGGTGCCGAGCAGTACTTC.

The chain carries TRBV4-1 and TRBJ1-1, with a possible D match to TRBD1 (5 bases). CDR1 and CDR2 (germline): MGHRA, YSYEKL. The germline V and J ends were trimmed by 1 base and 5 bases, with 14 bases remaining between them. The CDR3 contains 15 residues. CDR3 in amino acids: CASSQVAQGATEAFF. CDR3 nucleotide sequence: TGCGCCAGCAGCCAAGTCGCGCAGGGCGCTACTGAAGCTTTCTTT.

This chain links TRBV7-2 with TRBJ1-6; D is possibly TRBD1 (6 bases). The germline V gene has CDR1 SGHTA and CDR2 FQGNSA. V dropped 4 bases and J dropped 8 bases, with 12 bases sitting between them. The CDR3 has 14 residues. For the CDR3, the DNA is TGTGCCAGCAGCTATACAGGGAAACATTCACCCCTCCACTTT. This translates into CASSYTGKHSPLHF.

CDR3 sequence: CASSVSGAPTYEQYF. CDR3 sequence (DNA): TGTGCCAGCAGCGTGAGCGGGGCCCCAACCTACGAGCAGTACTTC. V is TRBV9 and J is TRBJ2-7; the match to TRBD2 covers 7 bases. This CDR3 has 15 amino acids. V was pared by 2 bases and J by 2 bases, with 7 bases of the junction left unmatched. Per the germline V gene, CDR1 is SGDLS and CDR2 is YYNGEE. The whole variable domain, filled in from reference TRBV9 and TRBJ2-7, reads DSGVTQTPKHLITATGQRVTLRCSPRSGDLSVYWYQQSLDQGLQFLIQYYNGEERAKGNILERFSAQQFPDLHSELNLSSLELGDSALYFCASSVSGAPTYEQYFGPGTRLTVT.

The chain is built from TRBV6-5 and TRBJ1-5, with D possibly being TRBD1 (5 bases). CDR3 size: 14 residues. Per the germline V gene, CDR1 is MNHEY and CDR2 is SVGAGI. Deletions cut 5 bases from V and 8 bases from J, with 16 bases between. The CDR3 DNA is TGTGCCAGCAGTACGGACAACCGCCAGGAGCCCCAGCATTTT. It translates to CASSTDNRQEPQHF.

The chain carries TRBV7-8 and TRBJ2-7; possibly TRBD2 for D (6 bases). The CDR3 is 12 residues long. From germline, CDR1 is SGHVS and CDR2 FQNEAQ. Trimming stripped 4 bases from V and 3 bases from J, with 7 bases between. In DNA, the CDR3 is TGTGCCAGCAGCTCTAGCGACTACGAGCAGTACTTC. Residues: CASSSSDYEQYF.

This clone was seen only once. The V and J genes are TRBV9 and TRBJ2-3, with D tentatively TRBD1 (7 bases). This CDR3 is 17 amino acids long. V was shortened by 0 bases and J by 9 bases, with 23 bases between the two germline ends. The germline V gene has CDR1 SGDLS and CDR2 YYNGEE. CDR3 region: CASSVGRAPLAQGTQYF. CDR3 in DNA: TGTGCCAGCAGCGTAGGCAGGGCCCCACTAGCACAGGGGACGCAGTATTTT.

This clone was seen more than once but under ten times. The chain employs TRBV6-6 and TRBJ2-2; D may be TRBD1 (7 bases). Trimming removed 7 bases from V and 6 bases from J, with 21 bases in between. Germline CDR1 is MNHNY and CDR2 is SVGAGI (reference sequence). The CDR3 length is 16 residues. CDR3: CASKSNRGGFPGELFF. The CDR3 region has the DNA TGTGCCAGCAAGTCCAACAGGGGAGGTTTCCCCGGGGAGCTGTTTTTT.

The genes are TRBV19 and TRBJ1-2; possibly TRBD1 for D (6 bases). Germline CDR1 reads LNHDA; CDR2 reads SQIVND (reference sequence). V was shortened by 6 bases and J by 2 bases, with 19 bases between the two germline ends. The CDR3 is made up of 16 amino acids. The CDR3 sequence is CASSEPSTGINYGYTF. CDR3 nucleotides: TGTGCCAGTAGCGAGCCGTCGACAGGAATAAACTATGGCTACACCTTC.

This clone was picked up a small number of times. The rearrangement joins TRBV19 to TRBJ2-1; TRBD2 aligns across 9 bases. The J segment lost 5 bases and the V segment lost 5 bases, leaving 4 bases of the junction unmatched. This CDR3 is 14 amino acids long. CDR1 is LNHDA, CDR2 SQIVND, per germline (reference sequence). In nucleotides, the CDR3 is TGTGCCAGTAGTTATGCGGGAGGGAACAATGAGCAGTTCTTC. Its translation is CASSYAGGNNEQFF.

The CDR3 region is CASKDRGSSDEAFF. CDR3 in DNA: TGCGCCAGCAAAGACAGGGGGTCCTCCGATGAAGCTTTCTTT. This chain uses TRBV5-1 with TRBJ1-1, with 9 bases that match TRBD1. The junction had 10 bases not matched to a gene; V was cut back by 6 bases and J by 7 bases. The germline V gene encodes CDR1 SGHRS and CDR2 YFSETQ. The CDR3 has 14 amino acids.

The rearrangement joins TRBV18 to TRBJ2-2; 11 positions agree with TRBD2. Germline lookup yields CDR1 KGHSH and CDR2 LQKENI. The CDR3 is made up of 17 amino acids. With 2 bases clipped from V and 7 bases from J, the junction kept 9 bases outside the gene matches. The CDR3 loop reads CASSPIAGGPLGGELFF. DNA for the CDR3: TGTGCCAGCTCACCAATAGCGGGAGGGCCCCTCGGCGGGGAGCTGTTTTTT.

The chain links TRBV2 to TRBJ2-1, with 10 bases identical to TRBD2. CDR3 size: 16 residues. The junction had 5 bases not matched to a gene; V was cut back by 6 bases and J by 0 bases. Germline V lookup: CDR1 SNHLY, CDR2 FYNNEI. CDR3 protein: CASSRIAGGSYNEQFF. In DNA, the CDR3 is TGTGCCAGCAGCAGGATAGCGGGGGGCTCCTACAATGAGCAGTTCTTC.

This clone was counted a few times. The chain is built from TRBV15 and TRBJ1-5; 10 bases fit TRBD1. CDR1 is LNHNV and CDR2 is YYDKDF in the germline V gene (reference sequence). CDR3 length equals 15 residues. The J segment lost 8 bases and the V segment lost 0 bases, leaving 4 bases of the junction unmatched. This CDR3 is CATSRDGQGGEPQHF. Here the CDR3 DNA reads TGTGCCACCAGCAGAGATGGACAGGGGGGGGAGCCCCAGCATTTT.

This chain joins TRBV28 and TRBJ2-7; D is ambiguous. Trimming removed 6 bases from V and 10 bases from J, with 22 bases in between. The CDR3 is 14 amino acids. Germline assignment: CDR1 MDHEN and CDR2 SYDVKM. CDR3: CASSTSRLQAPQYF. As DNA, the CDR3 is TGTGCCAGCAGCACGTCACGCCTCCAGGCCCCACAGTACTTC. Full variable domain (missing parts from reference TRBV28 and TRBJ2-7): DVKVTQSSRYLVKRTGEKVFLECVQDMDHENMFWYRQDPGLGLRLIYFSYDVKMKEKGDIPEGYSVSREKKERFSLILESASTNQTSMYLCASSTSRLQAPQYFGPGTRLTVT.

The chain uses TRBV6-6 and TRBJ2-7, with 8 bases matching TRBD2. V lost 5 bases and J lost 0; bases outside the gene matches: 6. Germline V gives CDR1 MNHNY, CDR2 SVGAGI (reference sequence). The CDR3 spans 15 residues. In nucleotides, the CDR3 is TGTGCCAGCAGTCAACCTAGCGGGTCCTCCTACGAGCAGTACTTC. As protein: CASSQPSGSSYEQYF.

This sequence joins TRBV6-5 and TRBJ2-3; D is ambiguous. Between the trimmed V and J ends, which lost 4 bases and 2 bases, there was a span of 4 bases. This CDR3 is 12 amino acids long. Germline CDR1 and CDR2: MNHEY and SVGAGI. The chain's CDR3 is CASSSSTDTQYF. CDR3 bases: TGTGCCAGCAGTTCTTCCACAGATACGCAGTATTTT.

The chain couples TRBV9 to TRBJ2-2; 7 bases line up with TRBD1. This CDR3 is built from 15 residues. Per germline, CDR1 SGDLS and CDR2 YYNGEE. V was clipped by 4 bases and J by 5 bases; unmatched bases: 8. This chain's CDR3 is CASSPRQGGTGELFF. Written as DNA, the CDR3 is TGTGCCAGCAGCCCCCGACAGGGTGGGACCGGGGAGCTGTTTTTT.

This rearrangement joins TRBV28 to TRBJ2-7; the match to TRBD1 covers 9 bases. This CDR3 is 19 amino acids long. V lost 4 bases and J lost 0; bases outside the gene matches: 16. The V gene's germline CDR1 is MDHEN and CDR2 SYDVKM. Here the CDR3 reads CASSSFGYTGQGPSYEQYF. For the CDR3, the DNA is TGTGCCAGCAGTTCGTTTGGGTATACGGGACAGGGACCCTCCTACGAGCAGTACTTC.